What follows are 20 T cell receptor beta chains derived from one specimen sequenced in a study of PD-1 blockade in classical Hodgkin lymphoma. The method was immunoSEQ multiplex PCR; TCRdb's version includes in-frame clones alone and lacks a portion of them. The table includes more than 140,000 clones, 78% detected once. Every single patient, without exception, relapsed after autologous stem cell transplantation, and brentuximab vedotin exposure varied. Source: peripheral blood mononuclear cells (PBMCs), taken before the second cycle of nivolumab. Receptors were obtained from a human donor with classical Hodgkin lymphoma.

The V call is TRBV19, the J call TRBJ1-2, with D possibly being TRBD1 (5 bases). Germline CDR1 LNHDA, CDR2 SQIVND (reference sequence). The CDR3 contains 14 residues. Trimming left V 0 bases short and J 5 bases short, with 10 bases between. The CDR3 sequence is CASSIEAGFYGYTF. As DNA, the CDR3 is TGTGCCAGTAGTATAGAGGCAGGGTTTTATGGCTACACCTTC. The complete variable domain, with remaining parts taken from reference TRBV19 and TRBJ1-2, reads DGGITQSPKYLFRKEGQNVTLSCEQNLNHDAMYWYRQDPGQGLRLIYYSQIVNDFQKGDIAEGYSVSREKKESFPLTVTSAQKNPTAFYLCASSIEAGFYGYTFGSGTRLTVV.

The chain couples TRBV5-1 to TRBJ2-7; D is unclear. There are 14 residues in the CDR3. Germline values: CDR1 SGHRS, CDR2 YFSETQ. V was trimmed by 4 bases and J by 3 bases, leaving 14 bases between them. CDR3 protein: CASSPGDLGYEQYF. In DNA, the CDR3 is TGCGCCAGCAGCCCCGGAGATTTGGGCTACGAGCAGTACTTC.

This chain links TRBV18 with TRBJ1-1; 10 bases are a match to TRBD1. Germline loops: CDR1 KGHSH, CDR2 LQKENI. The CDR3 extends over 16 amino acids. The V and J ends lost 2 bases and 1 base, in that order; junction bases with no gene match: 4. The CDR3 DNA sequence: TGTGCCAGCTCACCAAGGGACAGGGGTAGGAACACTGAAGCTTTCTTT. Residues: CASSPRDRGRNTEAFF.

The V call is TRBV5-1, the J call TRBJ2-5, with 9 positions matching TRBD1. The CDR3 contains 14 residues. In germline, CDR1 is SGHRS, CDR2 YFSETQ. V shed 0 bases, J shed 5 bases, and the junction held 2 bases outside the gene matches. The DNA for the CDR3 is TGCGCCAGCAGCTTGGCAACAGGGGGCGAGACCCAGTACTTC. It encodes CASSLATGGETQYF.

The V gene is TRBV28, the J gene TRBJ2-2; 10 bases match TRBD1. J was trimmed by 5 bases and V by 6 bases; bases with no gene match: 6. This CDR3 has 15 residues. Looked up from germline, CDR1 is MDHEN and CDR2 is SYDVKM. DNA for the CDR3: TGTGCCAGCAGCCTTTGGGACAGGGGAACCGGGGAGCTGTTTTTT. Residues: CASSLWDRGTGELFF.

This clone was seen only a few times. The chain has TRBV5-1 and TRBJ2-6; D call uncertain. CDR1 SGHRS and CDR2 YFSETQ come from the germline V gene. V lost 0 bases and J 0 bases, leaving 7 bases between the germline ends. The CDR3 has 16 amino acids. The CDR3 reads CASSLDTVSGANVLTF. CDR3 DNA: TGCGCCAGCAGCTTGGATACGGTCTCTGGGGCCAACGTCCTGACTTTC.

This clone was seen only once. V gene TRBV5-4 combines with J gene TRBJ2-5; D is unresolved. The V end was cut by 6 bases, the J end by 1 base, with 16 bases between. Germline assignment: CDR1 SGHNT and CDR2 YYREEE (reference sequence). The CDR3 sequence is 15 residues long. The CDR3 DNA is TGTGCCAGCAACCCATCGGGTCCCTCCCAAGAGACCCAGTACTTC. Its translation: CASNPSGPSQETQYF.

This sequence joins TRBV10-3 and TRBJ2-5; D gene unclear. Trimming removed 5 bases at V and 2 bases at J, with 9 bases between. There are 13 residues in the CDR3. From germline, CDR1 is ENHRY and CDR2 SYGVKD. CDR3 sequence: CAISPGVQETQYF. The CDR3, as DNA: TGTGCCATCAGTCCCGGAGTACAAGAGACCCAGTACTTC.

The rearrangement joins TRBV6-5 to TRBJ1-1; no clear D. The length of the CDR3 is 11 residues. Germline lookup yields CDR1 MNHEY and CDR2 SVGAGI. Trimming left V 7 bases short and J 0 bases short, with 3 bases between. The CDR3 loop is CASTMNTEAFF. For the CDR3, the DNA is TGTGCCAGCACTATGAACACTGAAGCTTTCTTT.

The chain has TRBV7-9 and TRBJ2-7; TRBD1 aligns across 8 bases. V trimming: 5 bases; J trimming: 5 bases; junction bases outside the gene matches: 5. The germline V gene has CDR1 SEHNR and CDR2 FQNEAQ (reference sequence). This CDR3 contains 13 residues. The CDR3, as DNA: TGTGCCAGCAGCCCGCAGGGGGCGGACGAGCAGTACTTC. Residues: CASSPQGADEQYF.

This chain links TRBV7-2 with TRBJ1-4; D not certain. V was trimmed by 8 bases and J by 8 bases, leaving 15 bases between them. This CDR3 has 13 residues. Germline loops: CDR1 SGHTA, CDR2 FQGNSA. Here the CDR3 DNA reads TGTGCCAGCGCTCCGATGGTAGGCGAAAAACTGTTTTTT. Encoded protein: CASAPMVGEKLFF.

V gene TRBV19 combines with J gene TRBJ1-2; no definite D call. The CDR3 is 16 amino acids. CDR1 and CDR2 from the germline V gene are LNHDA and SQIVND (reference sequence). The germline V and J ends were trimmed by 0 bases and 6 bases, with 17 bases remaining between them. The CDR3 nucleotides read TGTGCCAGTAGTATAGAGTGGCCAGCAGTTTGGGATGGCTACACCTTC. Protein product: CASSIEWPAVWDGYTF.

This clone was counted only a few times. The chain uses TRBV6-1 and TRBJ1-5; 9 nucleotides agree with TRBD1. There are 14 residues in the CDR3. J gave up 9 bases and V 6 bases, and 9 bases lay outside the gene matches. From germline, CDR1 is MNHNS and CDR2 SASEGT. CDR3 amino acids: CASSRTGEDSPQHF. In nucleotides, the CDR3 is TGTGCCAGCAGCAGGACAGGGGAAGATTCGCCCCAGCATTTT.

CDR3 in amino acids: CSVGPRGFYGYTF. CDR3 DNA sequence: TGCAGCGTTGGCCCCCGGGGGTTCTATGGCTACACCTTC. The V and J genes are TRBV29-1 and TRBJ1-2; TRBD1 might be the D (5 bases). Between the trimmed V and J ends, which lost 4 bases and 4 bases, there was a span of 13 bases. The CDR3 totals 13 residues. Germline V gives CDR1 SQVTM, CDR2 ANQGSEA.

The chain couples TRBV23-1 to TRBJ1-3; no firm D call. TRBV23-1 belongs to the ORF category, with a function that is uncertain. The CDR3 contains 12 residues. Between the trimmed V and J ends, which lost 3 bases and 9 bases, there was a span of 9 bases. CDR3 sequence (DNA): TGCGCCAGCAGTCAGCCCGGAGGCACCATATATTTT. This gives the protein CASSQPGGTIYF.

This clone was seen just once. The V call is TRBV29-1, the J call TRBJ2-7; 7 nucleotides agree with TRBD1. V shed 6 bases, J shed 2 bases, and the junction held 13 bases outside the gene matches. The length of the CDR3 is 15 residues. Germline lookup yields CDR1 SQVTM and CDR2 ANQGSEA. In DNA form, the CDR3 reads TGCAGCGTGAAGAGCGCTAGGGACAGTCCCTACGAGCAGTACTTC. Translated, it gives CSVKSARDSPYEQYF.

V is TRBV12-5 and J is TRBJ2-1; D gene uncertain. This CDR3 has 11 amino acids. With 2 bases removed from V and 7 bases from J, the gap between germline ends came to 3 bases. The germline V gene encodes CDR1 LGHNT and CDR2 FRNRAP. The CDR3 spells CASGLRNEQFF. The CDR3 DNA reads TGTGCTAGTGGTTTGCGGAATGAGCAGTTCTTC. The full variable domain, its missing parts supplied by reference TRBV12-5 and TRBJ2-1, is DARVTQTPRHKVTEMGQEVTMRCQPILGHNTVFWYRQTMMQGLELLAYFRNRAPLDDSGMPKDRFSAEMPDATLATLKIQPSEPRDSAVYFCASGLRNEQFFGPGTRLTVL.

The V gene is TRBV11-3, the J gene TRBJ2-1, with D perhaps matching TRBD2 (6 bases). Between the trimmed V and J ends, which lost 3 bases and 2 bases, there was a span of 14 bases. Germline lookup yields CDR1 SGHNT and CDR2 YENEEA. The CDR3 is made up of 16 amino acids. Here the CDR3 DNA reads TGTGCCAGCAGCTTTACCCTAGCGAGCCCCTACAATGAGCAGTTCTTC. Residues: CASSFTLASPYNEQFF.

The V and J genes are TRBV5-5 and TRBJ2-5; unclear D gene. This CDR3 has 11 amino acids. V lost 3 bases, J lost 5 bases, and 5 bases lay in between. Germline V CDR1 and CDR2: SGHKS, YYEKEE (reference sequence). Written as DNA, the CDR3 is TGTGCCAGCAGCTCAACGGAGACCCAGTACTTC. Amino acid sequence: CASSSTETQYF.

This chain connects TRBV27 to TRBJ2-3; the match to TRBD2 covers 12 bases. CDR1 and CDR2 from the germline V gene are MNHEY and SMNVEV (reference sequence). The CDR3 has 18 residues. V dropped 4 bases and J dropped 2; count of bases not matched to a gene: 10. In DNA form, the CDR3 reads TGTGCCAGCAGTTCAGGACTAGCGGGGCCGTGGTTCACAGATACGCAGTATTTT. This encodes CASSSGLAGPWFTDTQYF.